This T cell receptor (beta chain) was sequenced for a study of patients and donors after allogeneic stem cell transplantation. Trimming left V 4 bases short and J 0 bases short, with 10 bases between. Germline V gene sequence: CDR1 SGHRS, CDR2 YFSETQ. CDR3 length equals 15 residues. TCRdb called the RT-PCR reads again in MiXCR, with one record for every CDR3 protein. Here the sample spans approximately 160,000 distinct CDR3 sequences, about 32% being singletons. The sequenced material came from blood, either unsorted or a sorted T cell fraction (not recorded which). This receptor was taken from a human donor who was either an allogeneic HSCT recipient or a stem cell or donor lymphocyte infusion donor (not recorded which). It is not recorded whose cells these are; they may come from a transplant donor. The gene calls are TRBV5-1 and TRBJ1-4; D is uncertain. In nucleotides, the CDR3 is TGCGCCAGCAGCCGGACGGTTTCAACTAATGAAAAACTGTTTTTT. Its translation is CASSRTVSTNEKLFF.